This TCR beta chain derives from a study of cytomegalovirus exposure and HLA in healthy donors. 13 Jbeta primers and 60 Vbeta primers were used for the PCR. The repertoire was sequenced with immunoSEQ multiplex PCR; TCRdb's copy has only in-frame clones and lacks some. The profile shows a few hundred thousand clones, about 80% of them singletons. V lost 7 bases and J 3 bases, leaving 14 bases between the germline ends. Germline V gene sequence: CDR1 MDHEN, CDR2 SYDVKM. CDR3 size: 14 residues. The sequence came from a woman aged 60 to 75 in good health and CMV-seropositive. The chain joins TRBV28 to TRBJ2-3; D possibly corresponds to TRBD2 (5 bases). The sample was PBMCs. CDR3 in amino acids: CASTAVRVTDTQYF. CDR3 sequence (DNA): TGTGCCAGCACTGCGGTGCGGGTTACAGATACGCAGTATTTT.